This TCR beta chain stems from a study of beta chain features in type 1 diabetes (dated by TCRdb to 2017 to 2018). As for the study more broadly: Patients and healthy donors did not differ in mean age, gender distribution, total cell number or subset yield. A total of roughly 100 million sorted cells were examined across all samples, and the number of cells per subset was strongly correlated with RNA yield. The study compared the TCRB repertoires of sorted circulating CD4+ T cell subsets in recently diagnosed type 1 diabetes patients with those in matched healthy donors. Regulatory and stem cell-like memory subsets were obtained from only 8 patients and roughly 8 healthy donors, while naive and central memory subsets were obtained from all 30 or so donors. What the work shows at the level of the full study, not this receptor alone: Because cDNA was sequenced instead of genomic DNA, activated cells with high expression could be over-represented, although the groups did not differ in activation or CD3 levels. Only small numbers of individuals were included in the HLA sub-analyses, which left unresolved whether HLA type had any influence on TCRB rearrangement. Patients with type 1 diabetes made fewer insertions and deleted more nucleotides at VDJ recombination sites, implying thymic rearrangement abnormalities. In all four CD4+ subsets, TCRB CDR3 length was moderately but significantly shorter in type 1 diabetes patients. PCR might favor shorter templates, but patient and control samples were amplified and corrected together, so any skew would affect both groups equally. The naive, central memory and regulatory TCRB repertoires appeared to resemble one another more closely among patients than among healthy donors.

The entire amount of isolated RNA was reverse transcribed using the High Capacity cDNA Reverse Transcription Kit, so the sequenced TCRB transcripts were expressed ones. Deep immunoSEQ sequencing was performed on naive, central memory and regulatory T cell samples, with an average of roughly 3.6 million total reads per sample. Sorted cells were lysed in RLT buffer, and RNA was extracted using DNase-treated RNeasy Micro or Mini kits according to cell number. To prevent cross-contamination, every cell subset was processed on its own, while patient and healthy donor samples were processed together. The immunoSEQ multiplex PCR was used to amplify TCRB sequences from cDNA, generating 87-bp fragments that spanned the CDR3 region. Sequencing of the amplicons was performed on the Illumina HiSeq platform. Regarding the original processing steps: PCR bias was computationally corrected using synthetic template baselines, reads within Hamming distance 2 were collapsed, and singletons that could not be merged were discarded. Reads were aligned to IMGT to assign V, D and J genes, CDR3 length, and insertions or deletions at six rearrangement sites. Clonotype counts were normalized to sorted cell number within each subset before computing true diversity and Gini coefficients with the tcR R package. The overlap coefficient, calculated on TCRB nucleotide sequences, was used to quantify repertoire sharing. TCRdb carries this immuneACCESS record with in-frame sequences only. Its versions omit some clonotypes, under half of them owing to an unresolved V gene in the studies checked, with the rest unexplained. The D gene and trimming were derived from the DNA, and the V and J assignments and clone size from that table. The sample table contains 200,000 to 300,000 clones; only one count was recorded for about 26% of them. The ten largest clones represent 4% of the sample.

Its CDR3 holds 12 amino acids, cysteine through phenylalanine. The only DNA kept is the CDR3, 36 bases in frame from the first base. V lost 8 bases and J lost 7 bases, and the count of bases not matched to a germline gene is 2. CDR1 SNHLY and CDR2 FYNNEI were looked up in the germline V gene. Concerning this clone: Its antigen is still unknown. Within one base of it there is no much larger clone, and no base qualities were kept.

A single peripheral blood draw of roughly 0.11 L on average was collected from each donor into heparinised tubes. Using a panel that included CD45RO, CCR7, CD25, CD127, CD95 and CD27, naive, central memory, regulatory and stem cell-like memory CD4+ T cells were sorted on a BD FACSAria II. Every sorted population had a purity above 95%. PBMCs were separated immediately by Lymphoprep density gradient centrifugation and were stained directly, without being cultured. So that batch effects would be minimized, each experiment stained and sorted samples in pairs, pairing one healthy donor with one patient.

Sequenced: central memory CD4+ T cells from blood. Recombination connected TRBV2 to TRBJ2-1; TRBD2 lines up with 10 middle nucleotides. The origin of this receptor is a man aged 30 to 39 in good health. The CDR3 protein sequence reads: CASASGGNEQFF. The DNA is TGTGCCAGCGCTAGCGGGGGTAATGAGCAGTTCTTC.